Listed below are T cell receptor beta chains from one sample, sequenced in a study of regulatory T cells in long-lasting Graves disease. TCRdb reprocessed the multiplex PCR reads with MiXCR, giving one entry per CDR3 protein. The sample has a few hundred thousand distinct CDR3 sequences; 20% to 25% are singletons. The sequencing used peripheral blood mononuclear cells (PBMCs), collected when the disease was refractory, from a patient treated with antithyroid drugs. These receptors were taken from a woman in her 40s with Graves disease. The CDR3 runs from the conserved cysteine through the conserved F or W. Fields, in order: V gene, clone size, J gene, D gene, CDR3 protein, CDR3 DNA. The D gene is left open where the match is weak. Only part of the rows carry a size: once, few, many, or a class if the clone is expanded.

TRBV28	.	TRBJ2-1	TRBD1	CASRRDWRDRALEQFF	TGTGCCAGCAGAAGGGACTGGCGGGACAGGGCTTTGGAGCAGTTCTTC
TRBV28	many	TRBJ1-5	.	CASSRDLRHLNQPQHF	TGTGCCAGCAGTCGTGACCTCCGGCATCTAAATCAGCCCCAGCATTTT
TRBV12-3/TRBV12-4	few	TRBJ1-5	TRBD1	CASRLSSTHRDRAGRVLDQPQHF	TGTGCCAGCAGACTGAGTTCTACTCACCGGGACAGGGCAGGAAGGGTGTTAGACCAGCCCCAGCATTTT
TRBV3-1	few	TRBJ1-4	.	CASSQEAGANEKLFF	TGTGCCAGCAGCCAAGAGGCGGGGGCAAATGAAAAACTGTTTTTT
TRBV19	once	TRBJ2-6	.	CASSKPVSGANVLTF	TGTGCCAGTAGTAAGCCCGTCTCTGGGGCCAACGTCCTGACTTTC
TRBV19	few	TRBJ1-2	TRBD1	CASSLSGTGEYGYTF	TGTGCCAGTAGTCTCTCCGGGACAGGGGAGTATGGCTACACCTTC
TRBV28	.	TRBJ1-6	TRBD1	CASSSGQGPSPLHF	TGTGCCAGCAGTTCTGGACAGGGTCCATCACCCCTCCACTTT
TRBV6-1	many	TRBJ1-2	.	CASMRAQRYYGYTF	TGTGCCAGCATGCGAGCCCAGAGATACTATGGCTACACCTTC
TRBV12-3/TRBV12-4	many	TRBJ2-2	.	CASSHPVTGELFF	TGTGCCAGCAGTCACCCTGTCACCGGGGAGCTGTTTTTT
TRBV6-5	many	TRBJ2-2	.	CASSYFLENGELFF	TGTGCCAGCAGTTACTTCTTGGAGAACGGGGAGCTGTTTTTT
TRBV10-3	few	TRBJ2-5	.	CAISESGETQYF	TGTGCCATCAGTGAGTCAGGAGAGACCCAGTACTTC
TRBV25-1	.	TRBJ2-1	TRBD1	CASSETGTGVDEQFF	TGTGCCAGCAGTGAGACCGGGACAGGGGTCGATGAGCAGTTCTTC
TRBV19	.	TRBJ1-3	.	CASSFDSHTIYF	TGTGCCAGTAGTTTTGACTCCCACACCATATATTTT
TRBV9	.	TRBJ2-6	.	CASTADSGANVLTF	TGTGCCAGCACAGCCGACTCTGGGGCCAACGTCCTGACTTTC
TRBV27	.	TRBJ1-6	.	CASSLQFWNSPLHF	TGTGCCAGCAGTTTGCAGTTTTGGAATTCACCCCTCCACTTT
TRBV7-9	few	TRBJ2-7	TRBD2	CASSLGQRGTTEQYF	TGTGCCAGCAGCTTAGGACAGCGGGGAACGACCGAGCAGTACTTC
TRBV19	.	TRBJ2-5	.	CATIFRGTQYF	TGTGCAACTATATTCCGGGGGACCCAGTACTTC
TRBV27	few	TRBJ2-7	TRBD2	CASSSRGGSAYEQYF	TGTGCCAGCAGTTCCCGGGGAGGGTCCGCCTACGAGCAGTACTTC
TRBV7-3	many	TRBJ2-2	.	CASSPLTGGGELFF	TGTGCCAGCAGCCCCCTGACAGGAGGCGGGGAGCTGTTTTTT
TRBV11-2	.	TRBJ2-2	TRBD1	CASSFDRDRGNTGELFF	TGTGCCAGCAGCTTCGACCGGGACAGGGGCAACACCGGGGAGCTGTTTTTT
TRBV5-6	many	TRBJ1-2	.	CASSSGQNYGYTF	TGTGCCAGCAGCTCCGGACAGAACTATGGCTACACCTTC
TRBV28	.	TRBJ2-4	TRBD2	CASSESPAGGLHLAKNIQYF	TGTGCCAGCAGTGAAAGCCCAGCGGGAGGGCTTCATTTAGCCAAAAACATTCAGTACTTC
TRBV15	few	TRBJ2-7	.	CATREGLDAFYEQYF	TGTGCCACCAGGGAGGGCCTGGACGCATTCTACGAGCAGTACTTC
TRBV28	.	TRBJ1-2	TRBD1	CASSKGQAFNYGYTF	TGTGCCAGCAGCAAGGGACAGGCCTTTAACTATGGCTACACCTTC
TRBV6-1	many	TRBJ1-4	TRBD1	CASLKQGSEKLFF	TGTGCCAGCCTAAAACAGGGGTCTGAAAAACTGTTTTTT
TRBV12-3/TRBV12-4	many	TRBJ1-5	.	CASSPQANQPQHF	TGTGCCAGCAGTCCCCAGGCTAATCAGCCCCAGCATTTT
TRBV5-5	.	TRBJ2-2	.	CASIGGAALGTGELFF	TGTGCCAGCATCGGAGGCGCTGCCCTGGGGACCGGGGAGCTGTTTTTT
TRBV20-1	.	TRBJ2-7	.	CSARENEQYF	TGCAGTGCTAGAGAAAACGAGCAGTACTTC
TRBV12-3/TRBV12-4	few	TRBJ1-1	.	CASSSMGAGTEAFF	TGTGCCAGCAGTAGCATGGGGGCAGGCACTGAAGCTTTCTTT